Listed below are T cell receptor beta chains from one sample, sequenced in a study of T-cell memory formation after mild COVID-19. TCRdb re-derived calls from the 5' RACE reads in MiXCR, one entry per CDR3 protein. The profile shows roughly 250,000 distinct CDR3 sequences, less than 20% of them singletons. Source material: PBMCs or a T cell subset sorted from them (not recorded which). Receptor source: a young man who had mild COVID-19 (a few samples of this study predate the infection). Cell type and time point are not known. The CDR3 runs from the conserved cysteine through the conserved F or W. A D gene is named only where the DNA matches it firmly. Some rows have no size entry. The others give once, few or many, or a class for an expanded clone.

TGTGCCAGCAGTTATAAGCGGGGGAATCCGTGGTATTTT,CASSYKRGNPWYF,many,TRBD2,TRBJ2-3,TRBV6-2/TRBV6-3
TGTGCCAGCAGCTTTCCCGAGCGGGGGGACGACAATGAGCAGTTCTTC,CASSFPERGDDNEQFF,few,TRBD2,TRBJ2-1,TRBV3-1
TGTGCCTGTGGAGGGGTCGGGACAGATACGCAGTATTTT,CACGGVGTDTQYF,few,-,TRBJ2-3,TRBV27
TGTGCCAGCAGGCAGGGGGAGTATCAGCCCCAGCATTTT,CASRQGEYQPQHF,-,TRBD1,TRBJ1-5,TRBV6-5
TGTGCCAGCAGTCCCAGCGGGGGGGTTGATACGCAGTATTTT,CASSPSGGVDTQYF,-,TRBD2,TRBJ2-3,TRBV6-4
TGTGCCAGCAGTCTTCTGGGGGGAGGCTACAATGAGCAGTTCTTC,CASSLLGGGYNEQFF,few,-,TRBJ2-1,TRBV5-5
TGTGCCAGCAGCCAAGAGGGGGCCCCGGGCTACACCTTC,CASSQEGAPGYTF,-,-,TRBJ1-2,TRBV3-1
TGTGCCAGCAGCACAGAGCGGAGCTACGAGCAGTACTTC,CASSTERSYEQYF,few,-,TRBJ2-7,TRBV2
TGTGCCAGCAGCCCCGAGTCGGCGTGGACTAGCGGGGCAGATACGCAGTATTTT,CASSPESAWTSGADTQYF,-,TRBD2,TRBJ2-3,TRBV5-6
TGTGCCAGCAGCGTAGATAGGGGGCGAGCAGATACGCAGTATTTT,CASSVDRGRADTQYF,-,TRBD1,TRBJ2-3,TRBV9